Reported below is one TCR beta chain. The target antigen is unknown. The CDR3 covers 15 residues. Germline values: CDR1 MGHDK, CDR2 SYGVNS. Trimming removed 6 bases at V and 6 bases at J, with 18 bases between. The data were taken from a study of T cells in Graves' hyperthyroidism and ophthalmopathy. Study-level findings and limits: Model output signaled ophthalmopathy a median about seven months ahead of onset.

Thyroid ultrasound and orbital computed tomography, with clinical symptoms and serum thyroxine and TRAb, informed diagnoses. Amplification targeted TCR beta CDR3 regions from RNA transcripts. The study used the HTBI primer set for a first-round RT-PCR of the TCR CDR3. One entry per CDR3 protein results from TCRdb running MiXCR on the multiplex PCR reads. The table includes 450,000 to 700,000 distinct CDR3 sequences, about 45% detected once. The V gene is TRBV25-1, the J gene TRBJ1-5, with TRBD1 as a possible D gene (6 bases). This TCR was sampled from an adult woman with Graves' disease, either hyperthyroidism or ophthalmopathy (not recorded which). The specimen was peripheral blood or thyroid tissue (not recorded which). The CDR3 sequence: CASSPHGGGPQPQHF. CDR3 sequence (DNA): TGTGCCAGCAGCCCACACGGGGGCGGACCTCAGCCCCAGCATTTT.